The 3 T cell receptor beta chains below all came from one sample that was sequenced in a study of blood T cell repertoires in COVID-19. Profiling relied on immunoSEQ multiplex PCR, and the TCRdb table lists in-frame clones only, not all of them. The sample has 300,000 to 350,000 clones, approximately 89% seen once. Sequenced material: peripheral blood. All receptors come from a woman aged 18-29 years who had recovered from COVID-19.

The chain links TRBV19 to TRBJ1-3; D is unclear. The germline gives CDR1 LNHDA, CDR2 SQIVND (reference sequence). CDR3 length equals 14 residues. The V gene lost 3 bases and the J gene lost 9 bases, with 15 bases spanning the gap. DNA of the CDR3: TGTGCCAGTAGTATTGTGTCTGCGGGCAGCACCATATATTTT. The encoded protein is CASSIVSAGSTIYF.

This chain uses TRBV6-5 with TRBJ2-3, with TRBD1 matching 7 bases. The CDR3 has 15 amino acids. V trimming: 5 bases; J trimming: 0 bases; junction bases outside the gene matches: 5. The germline CDR1 and CDR2 sequences are MNHEY and SVGAGI. Written as DNA, the CDR3 is TGTGCCAGCAGTCTCGGGACAGTAAGCACAGATACGCAGTATTTT. Its translation: CASSLGTVSTDTQYF.

The CDR3 region is CATIFAGLYEQYV. The CDR3 coding sequence is TGTGCCACCATTTTTGCGGGCCTCTACGAGCAGTACGTC. V usage is TRBV24-1 and J usage is TRBJ2-7, with D possibly matching TRBD2 (5 bases). CDR3 size: 13 residues. The germline V gene encodes CDR1 KGHDR and CDR2 SFDVKD. V lost 8 bases, J lost 3 bases, and 13 bases lay in between.